This TCR beta chain was recorded in a study of regulatory T cells in long-lasting Graves disease listed by TCRdb under 2021. In the study overall: Persistent Graves' disease was defined as persistently positive TSH receptor autoantibodies together with antithyroid drug treatment for over 5 years. A total of some 33 samples were covered by TCR sequencing, comprising around 13 persistent and roughly 20 newly diagnosed Graves' disease patients. The study was registered as a clinical trial and conducted in China. Antithyroid drugs had been taken for ten to twelve years on average by persistent Graves' disease patients in the clinical cohort. Patients with persistent Graves' disease were compared with patients with newly diagnosed Graves' disease using TCR sequencing and RNA sequencing of peripheral blood.

Receptor amplification or capture employed multiplex PCR. Sequencing took place on an Illumina HiSeq 4000. CDR3 regions were amplified by Arm-PCR with iRepertoire HTBI primers to construct TCR beta libraries. PCR products were gel purified before sequencing. The original methods were these. Gene usage analysis of CDR3 amino acid clonotypes used the approximately 56 TRBV and approximately 13 TRBJ segments found across samples. COPE and FqMerger were used to merge filtered high-quality paired reads into contigs. BLAST was used to align contigs to the IMGT TRBV, TRBD and TRBJ reference genes, and CDR3 was defined following IMGT. Any clonotype with a frequency above 0.1% was classified as a highly expanded clone. Repertoire diversity was measured by Shannon entropy, and V-J evenness by the Gini coefficient. Clonotypes shared by more than one individual were considered public. TCRdb cleaned the public reads at Q25 with fastp, built clones with MiXCR and kept in-frame beta chains. Every distinct CDR3 protein forms one entry, paired with its most common genes and DNA. These V and J calls rely on TCRdb rather than the paper's analysis. Within this sample are a few hundred thousand distinct CDR3 sequences, with roughly a quarter of them counted one time only. The ten largest clones add up to about a quarter of the sample.

Results the study describes overall, beyond this receptor: TRBV28, TRBJ1-2 and TRBJ2-5 were preferentially used in persistent disease, while TRBV20-1 and TRBJ2-1 were favored in newly diagnosed disease. Sequencing and analysis were restricted to the TCR beta chain. Because the primary lesion, thyroid tissue, could not be accessed, the study looked at peripheral blood alone. The authors noted that the small sample size was a limitation that may lower accuracy. Lower TCR Shannon entropy and fewer highly expanded clones were observed in persistent Graves' disease patients than in newly diagnosed patients, which suggested clonal expansion. Persistent patients shared more public clonotypes among themselves (2,741) than newly diagnosed patients did (approximately 900).

With respect to this clonotype: Its specific antigen is unknown. No much larger clone exists at a distance of one base, and base qualities are not known.

The CDR3 runs 13 amino acids, cysteine and phenylalanine included. Only CDR3 DNA is held: 39 bases, read in frame from base 1. CDR1 is given as SGHTA and CDR2 as FQGNSA, both from the germline V gene. V is shortened by 5 bases, J by 3 bases, and the region joining them spans 9 bases. The time point label here, explained by the study, means: persistent/refractory GD, antithyroid drugs over 5 years with positive TRAb. For both TCR sequencing and RNA sequencing, RNA was extracted from PBMCs using TRIzol. Graves' disease was diagnosed according to American Thyroid Association guidelines. Patients were recruited from an endocrinology department in Xi'an, China. Each patient gave 9 to 10 milliliters of peripheral blood, collected in an EDTA anticoagulant tube. Ficoll Paque Plus density gradient separation was used to isolate PBMCs, and no additional T cell sorting was done. RNA quality was checked with an Agilent 2100 Bioanalyzer and agarose gel, and concentration with a NanoDrop 2000.

Recombination connected TRBV7-2 to TRBJ2-3, with a tentative D gene TRBD1 over 5 matching bases. The input for sequencing was peripheral blood mononuclear cells (PBMCs), taken when the disease was refractory, from a patient treated with antithyroid drugs. The sequence came from a female donor with Graves disease. This receptor carries the CDR3 CASSQQGTDTQYF. The DNA is TGTGCCAGCAGCCAGCAGGGAACAGATACGCAGTATTTT.